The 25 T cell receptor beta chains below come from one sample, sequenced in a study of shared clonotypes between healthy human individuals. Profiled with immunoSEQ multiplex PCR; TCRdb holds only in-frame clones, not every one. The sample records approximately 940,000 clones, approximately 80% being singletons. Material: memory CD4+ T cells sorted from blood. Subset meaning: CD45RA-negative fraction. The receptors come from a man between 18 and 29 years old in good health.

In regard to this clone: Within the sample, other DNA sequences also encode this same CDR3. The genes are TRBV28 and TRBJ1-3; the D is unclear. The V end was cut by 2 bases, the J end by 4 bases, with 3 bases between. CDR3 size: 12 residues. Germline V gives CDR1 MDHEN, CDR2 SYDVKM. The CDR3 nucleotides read TGTGCCAGCAGTTTACGGGGAAACACCATATATTTT. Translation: CASSLRGNTIYF.

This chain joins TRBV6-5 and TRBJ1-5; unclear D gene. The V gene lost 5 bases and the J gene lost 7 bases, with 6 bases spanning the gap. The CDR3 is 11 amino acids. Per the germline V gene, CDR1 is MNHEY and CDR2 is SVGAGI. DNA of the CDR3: TGTGCCAGCAGTGAAGAACAGCCCCAGCATTTT. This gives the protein CASSEEQPQHF.

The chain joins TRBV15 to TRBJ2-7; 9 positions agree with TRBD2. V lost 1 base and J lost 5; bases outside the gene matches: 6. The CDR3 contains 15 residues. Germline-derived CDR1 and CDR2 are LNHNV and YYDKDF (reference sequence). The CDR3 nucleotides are TGTGCCACCAGCAGAGGGGCGGGAGGGACCGACGAGCAGTACTTC. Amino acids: CATSRGAGGTDEQYF.

The CDR3 nucleotides read TGTGCCAGCTCACTTCAACTACTAGCGAACACCGGGGAGCTGTTTTTT. This gives the protein CASSLQLLANTGELFF. The rearrangement joins TRBV18 to TRBJ2-2; D is possibly TRBD2 (5 bases). Germline V gene lookup returns CDR1 KGHSH and CDR2 LQKENI. There are 16 residues in the CDR3. Trimming took 4 bases from V and 0 from J, leaving 12 bases between them.

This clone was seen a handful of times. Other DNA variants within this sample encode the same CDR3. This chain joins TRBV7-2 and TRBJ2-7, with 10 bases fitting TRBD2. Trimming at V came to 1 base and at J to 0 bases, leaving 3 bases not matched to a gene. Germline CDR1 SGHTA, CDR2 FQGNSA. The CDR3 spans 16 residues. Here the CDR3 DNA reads TGTGCCAGCAGCTTAGATGCTAGCGGGAGCTCCTACGAGCAGTACTTC. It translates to CASSLDASGSSYEQYF.

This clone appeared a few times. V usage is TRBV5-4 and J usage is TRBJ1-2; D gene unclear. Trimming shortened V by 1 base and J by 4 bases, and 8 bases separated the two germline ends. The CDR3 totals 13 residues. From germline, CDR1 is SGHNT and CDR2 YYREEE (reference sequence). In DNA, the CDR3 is TGTGCCAGCAGCTTGAGGGAGGGCTATGGCTACACCTTC. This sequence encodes CASSLREGYGYTF. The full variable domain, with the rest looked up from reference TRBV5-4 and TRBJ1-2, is ETGVTQSPTHLIKTRGQQVTLRCSSQSGHNTVSWYQQALGQGPQFIFQYYREEENGRGNFPPRFSGLQFPNYSSELNVNALELDDSALYLCASSLREGYGYTFGSGTRLTVV.

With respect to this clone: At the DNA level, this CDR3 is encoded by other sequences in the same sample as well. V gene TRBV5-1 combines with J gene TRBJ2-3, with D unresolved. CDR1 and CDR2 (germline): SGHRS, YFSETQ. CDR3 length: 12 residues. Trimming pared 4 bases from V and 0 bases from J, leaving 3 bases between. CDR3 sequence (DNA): TGCGCCAGCAGCCCGAGCACAGATACGCAGTATTTT. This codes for CASSPSTDTQYF.

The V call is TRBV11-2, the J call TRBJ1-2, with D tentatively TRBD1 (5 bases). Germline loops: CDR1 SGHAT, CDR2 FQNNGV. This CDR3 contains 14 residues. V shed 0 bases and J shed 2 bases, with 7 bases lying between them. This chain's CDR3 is CASSLDQGNYGYTF. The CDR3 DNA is TGTGCCAGCAGCTTAGACCAGGGCAACTATGGCTACACCTTC.

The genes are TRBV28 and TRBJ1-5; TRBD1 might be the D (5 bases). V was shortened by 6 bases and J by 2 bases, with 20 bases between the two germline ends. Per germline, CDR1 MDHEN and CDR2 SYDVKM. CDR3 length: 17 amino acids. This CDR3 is CASSLPGTGIGNQPQHF. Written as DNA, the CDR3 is TGTGCCAGCAGCCTCCCAGGGACCGGTATAGGCAATCAGCCCCAGCATTTT.

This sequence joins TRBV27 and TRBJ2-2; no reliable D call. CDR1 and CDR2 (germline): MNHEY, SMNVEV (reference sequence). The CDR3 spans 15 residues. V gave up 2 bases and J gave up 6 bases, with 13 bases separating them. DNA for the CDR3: TGTGCCAGCAGTTTAGTCCCGGGTAGGGCCGGGGAGCTGTTTTTT. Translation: CASSLVPGRAGELFF.

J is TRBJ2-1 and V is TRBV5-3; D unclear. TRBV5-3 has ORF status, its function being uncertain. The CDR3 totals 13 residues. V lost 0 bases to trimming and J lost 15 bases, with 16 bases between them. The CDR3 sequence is CARSLAPKGKRFF. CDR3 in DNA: TGTGCCAGAAGCTTGGCGCCTAAGGGTAAGCGGTTCTTC.

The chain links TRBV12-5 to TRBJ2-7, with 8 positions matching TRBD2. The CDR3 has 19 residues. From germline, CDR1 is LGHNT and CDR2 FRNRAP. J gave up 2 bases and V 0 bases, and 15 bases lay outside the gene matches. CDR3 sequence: CASGLVTLAGSQVPYEQYF. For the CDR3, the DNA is TGTGCTAGTGGTTTGGTAACGCTAGCGGGCTCACAAGTCCCCTACGAGCAGTACTTC.

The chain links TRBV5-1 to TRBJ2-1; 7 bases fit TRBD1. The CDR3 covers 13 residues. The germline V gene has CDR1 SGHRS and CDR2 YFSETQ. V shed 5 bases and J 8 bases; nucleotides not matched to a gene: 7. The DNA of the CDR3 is TGCGCCAGCAGACCGACTACAGGGGATGAGCAGTTCTTC. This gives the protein CASRPTTGDEQFF. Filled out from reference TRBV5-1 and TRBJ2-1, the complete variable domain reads KAGVTQTPRYLIKTRGQQVTLSCSPISGHRSVSWYQQTPGQGLQFLFEYFSETQRNKGNFPGRFSGRQFSNSRSEMNVSTLELGDSALYLCASRPTTGDEQFFGPGTRLTVL.

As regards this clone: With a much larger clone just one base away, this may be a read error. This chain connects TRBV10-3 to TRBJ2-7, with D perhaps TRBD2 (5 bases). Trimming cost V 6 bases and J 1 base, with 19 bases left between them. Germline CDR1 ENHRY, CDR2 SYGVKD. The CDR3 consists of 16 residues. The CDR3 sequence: CAIRAVTSSDSYEQYF. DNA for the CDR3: TGTGCCATCAGAGCGGTTACGTCTTCCGATTCCTACGAGCAGTACTTC.

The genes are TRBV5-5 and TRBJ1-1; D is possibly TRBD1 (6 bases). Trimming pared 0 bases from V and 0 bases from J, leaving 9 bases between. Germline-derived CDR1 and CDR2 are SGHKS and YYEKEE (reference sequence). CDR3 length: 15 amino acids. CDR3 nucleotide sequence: TGTGCCAGCAGCTTGGAAGGGGGGATGAACACTGAAGCTTTCTTT. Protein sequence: CASSLEGGMNTEAFF.

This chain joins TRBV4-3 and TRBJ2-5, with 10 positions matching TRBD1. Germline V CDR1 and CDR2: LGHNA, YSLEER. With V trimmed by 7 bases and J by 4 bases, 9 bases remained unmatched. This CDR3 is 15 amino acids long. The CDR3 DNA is TGCGCCAGCACTCAGACAGGGGGCGCGGGAGAGACCCAGTACTTC. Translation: CASTQTGGAGETQYF.

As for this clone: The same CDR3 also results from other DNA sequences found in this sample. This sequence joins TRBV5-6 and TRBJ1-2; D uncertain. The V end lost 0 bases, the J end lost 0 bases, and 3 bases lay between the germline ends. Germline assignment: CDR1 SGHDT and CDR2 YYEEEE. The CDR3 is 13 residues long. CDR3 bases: TGTGCCAGCAGCTTGGACTCTAACTATGGCTACACCTTC. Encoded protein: CASSLDSNYGYTF.

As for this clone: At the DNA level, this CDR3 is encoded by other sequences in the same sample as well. The CDR3 protein is CASSLEGLGYTF. CDR3 nucleotides: TGCGCCAGCAGCTTGGAGGGCCTTGGCTACACCTTC. This chain connects TRBV5-1 to TRBJ1-2; D is ambiguous. Germline V gene sequence: CDR1 SGHRS, CDR2 YFSETQ. V lost 0 bases and J 7 bases, leaving 7 bases between the germline ends. CDR3 length: 12 residues.

This CDR3 is CASSKERGFGVLNQPQHF. As DNA, the CDR3 is TGTGCCAGCAGCAAAGAGAGGGGATTCGGGGTCCTTAATCAGCCCCAGCATTTT. V is TRBV21-1 and J is TRBJ1-5. TRBV21-1 is recorded as a pseudogene. The CDR3 is made up of 18 amino acids.

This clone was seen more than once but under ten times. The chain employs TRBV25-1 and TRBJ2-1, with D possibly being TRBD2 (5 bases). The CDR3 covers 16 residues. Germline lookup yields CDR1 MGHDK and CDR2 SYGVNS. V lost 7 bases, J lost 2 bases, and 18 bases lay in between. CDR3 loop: CASMLEGRGTYNEQFF. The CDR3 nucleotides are TGTGCCAGCATGTTAGAGGGTCGAGGCACCTACAATGAGCAGTTCTTC.

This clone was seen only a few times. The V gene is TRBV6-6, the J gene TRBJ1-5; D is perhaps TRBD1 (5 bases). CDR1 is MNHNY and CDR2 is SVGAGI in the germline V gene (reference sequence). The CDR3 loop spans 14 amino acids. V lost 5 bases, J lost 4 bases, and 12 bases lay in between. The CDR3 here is CASSGRQQNQPQHF. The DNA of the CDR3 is TGTGCCAGCAGTGGGAGACAGCAAAATCAGCCCCAGCATTTT.

DNA for the CDR3: TGTGCCTGGAGTTATCTGAGCTCCTATAATTCACCCCTCCACTTT. It is translated as CAWSYLSSYNSPLHF. This rearrangement joins TRBV30 to TRBJ1-6; no clear D gene. The CDR3 runs to 15 residues. Looked up from germline, CDR1 is GTSNPN and CDR2 is SVGIG (reference sequence). The V end was cut by 2 bases, the J end by 0 bases, with 8 bases between.

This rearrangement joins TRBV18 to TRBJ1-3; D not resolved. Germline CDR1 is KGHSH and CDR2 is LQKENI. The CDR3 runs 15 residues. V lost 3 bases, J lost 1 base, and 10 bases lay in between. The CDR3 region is CASSPVGVSGNTIYF. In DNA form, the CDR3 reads TGTGCCAGCTCACCGGTCGGGGTATCTGGAAACACCATATATTTT.

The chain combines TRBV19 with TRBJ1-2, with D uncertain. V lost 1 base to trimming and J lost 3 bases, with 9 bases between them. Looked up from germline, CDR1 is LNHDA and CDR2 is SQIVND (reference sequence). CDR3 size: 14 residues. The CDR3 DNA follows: TGTGCCAGTAGTATAGGTACGGCTGACTATGGCTACACCTTC. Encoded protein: CASSIGTADYGYTF.

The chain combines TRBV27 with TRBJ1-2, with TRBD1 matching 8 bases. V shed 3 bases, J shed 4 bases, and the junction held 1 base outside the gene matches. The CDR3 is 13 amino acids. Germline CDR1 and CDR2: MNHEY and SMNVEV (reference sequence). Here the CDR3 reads CASSFGQGYGYTF. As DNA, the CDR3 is TGTGCCAGCAGTTTCGGACAGGGCTATGGCTACACCTTC.